This is a list of T cell receptor beta chains from one sample in a study of CD8+CD57+ T cells in acquired aplastic anemia. Via MiXCR, TCRdb re-called the reads, giving one row per CDR3 protein. The table records around 180,000 distinct CDR3 sequences, less than 65% of them present only once. Sample: sorted CD4+, CD8+, or CD8+CD57+ T cells (not recorded which) from PBMCs. The receptor set was obtained from a human donor with severe aplastic anemia or a healthy control (not recorded which). The CDR3 runs from the conserved cysteine through the conserved F or W. D genes are given only for firm matches. A row's size may be missing; if present it is once, few, many or a size class.

v_gene	d_gene	j_gene	abundance	CDR3aa	CDR3nt
TRBV7-9	.	TRBJ1-6	few	CASSSGPMYNSPLHF	TGTGCCAGCAGCTCCGGACCGATGTATAACTCACCCCTCCACTTT
TRBV7-3	.	TRBJ2-3	.	CASRVNTDTQYF	TGTGCCAGCAGGGTTAACACAGATACGCAGTATTTT
TRBV6-1	.	TRBJ1-1	.	CASSEDGWQGRDAFF	TGTGCCAGCAGTGAAGACGGGTGGCAGGGGAGGGATGCTTTCTTT
TRBV20-1	.	TRBJ2-7	many	CSARFNGDSYEQYF	TGCAGTGCTAGATTTAACGGAGACTCCTACGAGCAGTACTTC
TRBV5-4	TRBD1	TRBJ2-7	.	CASSFGRGSDEQYF	TGTGCCAGCAGCTTCGGCAGGGGGAGCGACGAGCAGTACTTC
TRBV6-1	.	TRBJ1-2	.	CATWGQGGYTF	TGTGCCACCTGGGGGCAGGGAGGCTACACCTTC
TRBV2	.	TRBJ2-2	.	CASAQGFAGELFF	TGTGCCAGCGCGCAGGGATTTGCTGGGGAGCTGTTTTTT
TRBV6-5	.	TRBJ1-2	many	CASSYLNQEWAYREGFRGYGYTF	TGTGCCAGCAGTTATTTAAATCAGGAGTGGGCATACAGGGAAGGATTTCGCGGCTATGGCTACACCTTC
TRBV5-4	.	TRBJ1-1	.	CASSLQGLASEAFF	TGTGCCAGCAGCTTGCAGGGATTAGCTTCTGAAGCTTTCTTT
TRBV6-5	.	TRBJ1-6	many	CASRVQGSSPLHF	TGTGCCAGCAGGGTACAGGGATCTTCACCCCTCCACTTT
TRBV6-5	.	TRBJ2-7	.	CASSPSTGEVLNEQYF	TGTGCCAGCAGCCCCAGCACAGGGGAGGTATTGAACGAGCAGTACTTC
TRBV7-8	.	TRBJ2-1	.	CASSLGRTGYNEQFF	TGTGCCAGCAGCTTAGGGCGGACGGGGTACAATGAGCAGTTCTTC
TRBV29-1	TRBD2	TRBJ2-1	.	CSVASGSYNEQFF	TGCAGCGTTGCTAGCGGGAGCTACAATGAGCAGTTCTTC
TRBV19	TRBD1	TRBJ2-7	.	CASSAGQGKNYEQYF	TGTGCCAGTAGTGCCGGACAGGGAAAAAACTACGAGCAGTACTTC
TRBV2	.	TRBJ2-7	.	CASNLKVEYEQYF	TGTGCCAGCAACCTAAAGGTAGAATACGAGCAGTACTTC
TRBV7-7	.	TRBJ2-3	.	CASSWAPSDTQYF	TGTGCTAGCAGCTGGGCCCCTAGCGACACGCAGTATTTT
TRBV7-9	TRBD1	TRBJ2-7	.	CASSHPGQGVDEQYF	TGTGCCAGCAGCCATCCGGGACAGGGGGTTGACGAGCAGTACTTC
TRBV29-1	TRBD1	TRBJ1-2	.	CSFTGTDYGYTF	TGCAGCTTTACCGGGACAGATTATGGCTACACCTTC
TRBV7-9	.	TRBJ2-3	once	CASSFFEGSSYTDTQYF	TGTGCCAGCAGCTTTTTCGAGGGGAGCTCCTACACAGATACGCAGTATTTT